This is a list of T cell receptor beta chains from one sample in a study of vaccination effects on CD4 cells after COVID-19. Method: immunoSEQ multiplex PCR; TCRdb's copy keeps in-frame clones and lacks some. The sample holds tens of thousands of clones, under 70% seen once. For these TCRs, the target antigens are not known. The material sequenced was CD4+ T cells from PBMCs cultured with SARS-CoV-2 spike peptides, taken before COVID-19 vaccination. These receptors all stem from a human donor who received a COVID-19 vaccine. CDR3s include the opening cysteine and the closing phenylalanine or tryptophan. The D gene is left open where the match is weak. The size of a clone is reported for some rows only, either as once, few or many, or as a class for expanded clones.

J: TRBJ2-7; V: TRBV28; size: .; D: .; DNA: TGTGCCAGCAGTTTAGGGCCCGGCTCCTACGAGCAGTACTTC; CDR3: CASSLGPGSYEQYF
J: TRBJ2-7; V: TRBV4-1; size: .; D: TRBD1; DNA: TGCGCCAGCAGCCAGGGGGGACAGGGCTACGAGCAGTACTTC; CDR3: CASSQGGQGYEQYF
J: TRBJ2-2; V: TRBV3-1/TRBV3-2; size: few; D: .; DNA: TGTGCCAGCAGCCAACGACCTACCACCGGGGAGCTGTTTTTT; CDR3: CASSQRPTTGELFF
J: TRBJ2-1; V: TRBV6-1; size: .; D: .; DNA: TGTGCCAGCAGTGGTCTTTTCCAATTTAAAGTCAATGAGCAGTTCTTC; CDR3: CASSGLFQFKVNEQFF
J: TRBJ2-5; V: TRBV11-2; size: .; D: .; DNA: TGTGCCAGCAGCTTGGGACGCCAAGAGACCCAGTACTTC; CDR3: CASSLGRQETQYF
J: TRBJ2-7; V: TRBV7-6; size: .; D: .; DNA: TGTGCCAGCAGCTTAAACGCAGGACGGCGATACGAGCAGTACTTC; CDR3: CASSLNAGRRYEQYF
J: TRBJ1-2; V: TRBV6-5; size: .; D: .; DNA: TGTGCCAGCATAGGGGCCAACTATGGCTACACCTTC; CDR3: CASIGANYGYTF
J: TRBJ2-3; V: TRBV28; size: few; D: .; DNA: TGTGCCAGCGGGGAGCGGCCCAAGGGTGATACGCAGTATTTT; CDR3: CASGERPKGDTQYF
J: TRBJ2-7; V: TRBV30; size: .; D: TRBD2; DNA: TGTGCCTGGAGTAGCGGGAGGCCGGAGCAGTACTTC; CDR3: CAWSSGRPEQYF
J: TRBJ1-1; V: TRBV11-2; size: few; D: TRBD1; DNA: TGTGCCAGCAGGACCCTCGGAGGCAGGGGGCTCGAAGCTTTCTTT; CDR3: CASRTLGGRGLEAFF
J: TRBJ2-3; V: TRBV19; size: .; D: .; DNA: TGTGCCAGTAGGGATCAGGGTCGGGGGCAGTATTTT; CDR3: CASRDQGRGQYF
J: TRBJ2-1; V: TRBV3-1/TRBV3-2; size: .; D: .; DNA: TGTGCCAGCAGCCCGTTGAGCTCCTACAATGAGCAGTTCTTC; CDR3: CASSPLSSYNEQFF
J: TRBJ1-6; V: TRBV28; size: .; D: .; DNA: TGTGCCAGCAGGGCGGGGGAGGGCCATAATTCACCCCTCCACTTT; CDR3: CASRAGEGHNSPLHF
J: TRBJ2-1; V: TRBV6-5; size: .; D: TRBD2; DNA: TGTGCCAGCAGTTACAGGGGACTAACGACTGTAAATGAGCAGTTCTTC; CDR3: CASSYRGLTTVNEQFF
J: TRBJ1-2; V: TRBV12-3/TRBV12-4; size: .; D: .; DNA: TGTGCCAGCAGGGAACAGGGCTCTGGCTACACCTTC; CDR3: CASREQGSGYTF
J: TRBJ1-5; V: TRBV19; size: few; D: TRBD1; DNA: TGTGCCAGTAGTACGTCCAGACAGGGCCTGGGTCAGCCCCAGCATTTT; CDR3: CASSTSRQGLGQPQHF
J: TRBJ1-5; V: TRBV28; size: .; D: .; DNA: TGTGCCAGCAGTTTAGTCAATCAGCCCCAGCATTTT; CDR3: CASSLVNQPQHF
J: TRBJ1-3; V: TRBV18; size: .; D: .; DNA: TGTGCCAGCTCACCGCTAGATATGAACTCTGGAAACACCATATATTTT; CDR3: CASSPLDMNSGNTIYF
J: TRBJ2-7; V: TRBV18; size: .; D: .; DNA: TGTGCCAGCTCACCACCGGTGGAGCCCTACGAGCAGTACTTC; CDR3: CASSPPVEPYEQYF
J: TRBJ2-7; V: TRBV5-1; size: .; D: .; DNA: TGCGCCAGCAGCTTGATTAGTCGGGACTACGAGCAGTACTTC; CDR3: CASSLISRDYEQYF
J: TRBJ2-3; V: TRBV6-4; size: .; D: .; DNA: TGTGCCAGCAGTGCGGGGACAGATACGCAGTATTTT; CDR3: CASSAGTDTQYF
J: TRBJ1-1; V: TRBV6-2/TRBV6-3; size: few; D: .; DNA: TGTGCCAGCAGTTATCGGTACAGGAACACTGAAGCTTTCTTT; CDR3: CASSYRYRNTEAFF
J: TRBJ2-7; V: TRBV7-9; size: .; D: .; DNA: TGTGCCAGCAGCGCCACAGGGACCGAGCAGTACTTC; CDR3: CASSATGTEQYF
J: TRBJ1-5; V: TRBV2; size: few; D: .; DNA: TGTGCCAGCAGTACGGGGGCCCAGCCCCAGCATTTT; CDR3: CASSTGAQPQHF
J: TRBJ2-2; V: TRBV21-1; size: .; D: .; DNA: TGTGCCAGCAGCTTTCGGACAGGGCGGCTGTTTTTT; CDR3: CASSFRTGRLFF
J: TRBJ2-7; V: TRBV15; size: few; D: .; DNA: TGTGCCACCAGCAGAGATAGGTCCTACGAGCAGTACTTC; CDR3: CATSRDRSYEQYF
J: TRBJ2-5; V: TRBV7-2; size: .; D: .; DNA: TGTGCCAGCAGATTGAGAGGGATAATCCAAGAGACCCAGTACTTC; CDR3: CASRLRGIIQETQYF
J: TRBJ1-1; V: TRBV5-1; size: .; D: .; DNA: TGCGCCAGCAGCCTGGGGGTAGAAGCTTTCTTT; CDR3: CASSLGVEAFF
J: TRBJ2-7; V: TRBV18; size: .; D: TRBD2; DNA: TGTGCCAGCTCTCTAACATCCCGGGCTAGCGGGGTGCTCTCCTACGAGCAGTACTTC; CDR3: CASSLTSRASGVLSYEQYF
J: TRBJ1-1; V: TRBV25-1; size: .; D: .; DNA: TGTGCCAGCAGAGAGGCGGCTGACCTCTCTGAAGCTTTCTTT; CDR3: CASREAADLSEAFF
J: TRBJ2-7; V: TRBV24-1; size: once; D: TRBD1; DNA: TGTGCCACCAGTGACCCACCCCGGACAGGGCATAACGAGCAGTACTTC; CDR3: CATSDPPRTGHNEQYF
J: TRBJ1-5; V: TRBV13; size: few; D: .; DNA: TGTGCCAGCAGCTCTGGGGGTGGGGATCAGCCCCAGCATTTT; CDR3: CASSSGGGDQPQHF
J: TRBJ2-7; V: TRBV28; size: .; D: .; DNA: TGTGCCAGCAGTTTTGTAAGGCCCCCTTACGAGCAGTACTTC; CDR3: CASSFVRPPYEQYF
J: TRBJ1-4; V: TRBV15; size: .; D: .; DNA: TGTGCCACCAGCAGAGATCACAGTCGTGAAAAACTGTTTTTT; CDR3: CATSRDHSREKLFF
J: TRBJ1-6; V: TRBV19; size: .; D: .; DNA: TGTGCCAGTAGTATGCGGGGGGCCTCACCCCTCCACTTT; CDR3: CASSMRGASPLHF
J: TRBJ1-1; V: TRBV27; size: few; D: .; DNA: TGTGCCAGCAGTTTCACAGGGCAGACTGAAGCTTTCTTT; CDR3: CASSFTGQTEAFF
J: TRBJ1-4; V: TRBV24-1; size: .; D: .; DNA: TGTGCCACCAGTGCTAGAAAGGGGGTCAAACTGTTTTTT; CDR3: CATSARKGVKLFF
J: TRBJ2-5; V: TRBV6-2/TRBV6-3; size: .; D: TRBD2; DNA: TGTGCCAGCAGCGGACTAGGAGAGACCCAGTACTTC; CDR3: CASSGLGETQYF
J: TRBJ2-3; V: TRBV7-9; size: once; D: TRBD2; DNA: TGTGCCAGCAGCTTAGGACTAGCGCACCCGGCAGATACGCAGTATTTT; CDR3: CASSLGLAHPADTQYF
J: TRBJ1-2; V: TRBV2; size: .; D: .; DNA: TGTGCCAGCCCCATTGGCCCAACAGGGACCAACTATGGCTACACCTTC; CDR3: CASPIGPTGTNYGYTF
J: TRBJ1-2; V: TRBV3-1/TRBV3-2; size: .; D: TRBD1; DNA: TGTGCCAGCAGCCCCCGGGACAGGGAAGATGGCTACACCTTC; CDR3: CASSPRDREDGYTF
J: TRBJ1-3; V: TRBV7-3; size: .; D: .; DNA: TGTGCCAGCAGCTTAAAGGGTGGAAACACCATATATTTT; CDR3: CASSLKGGNTIYF
J: TRBJ2-1; V: TRBV29-1; size: .; D: .; DNA: TGCAGCGTTCAGAGCTACAATGAGCAGTTCTTC; CDR3: CSVQSYNEQFF
J: TRBJ2-1; V: TRBV28; size: .; D: .; DNA: TGTGCCAGCAGCCACCCCCTAACTGATGAGCAGTTCTTC; CDR3: CASSHPLTDEQFF
J: TRBJ1-3; V: TRBV12-3/TRBV12-4; size: .; D: .; DNA: TGTGCCAGCAGTTTAAACGCTGGAAACACCATATATTTT; CDR3: CASSLNAGNTIYF
J: TRBJ2-3; V: TRBV5-1; size: few; D: .; DNA: TGCGCCAGCAGCGTGGGGGTTTTGGCGACAGATACGCAGTATTTT; CDR3: CASSVGVLATDTQYF
J: TRBJ1-5; V: TRBV12-3/TRBV12-4; size: .; D: .; DNA: TGTGCCAGCAGTTTGCGGCGTCGGGGGCCCCAGCATTTT; CDR3: CASSLRRRGPQHF
J: TRBJ1-2; V: TRBV5-4; size: .; D: TRBD1; DNA: TGTGCCAGCAGCTCGAGAACAACTCAGGGGGCGCGGGGCTACACCTTC; CDR3: CASSSRTTQGARGYTF
J: TRBJ2-3; V: TRBV27; size: few; D: .; DNA: TGTGCCAGCAGTTTTGGATCGGACCCACTGGGGGGTACGCAGTATTTT; CDR3: CASSFGSDPLGGTQYF
J: TRBJ2-7; V: TRBV11-2; size: .; D: .; DNA: TGTGCCAGCAGCTTACTAGGGACAAGGGGCTACGAGCAGTACTTC; CDR3: CASSLLGTRGYEQYF
J: TRBJ2-4; V: TRBV19; size: .; D: TRBD2; DNA: TGTGCCAGTAGTACCAATGGACTAGCGGTAGCCAAAAACATTCAGTACTTC; CDR3: CASSTNGLAVAKNIQYF
J: TRBJ1-2; V: TRBV27; size: .; D: TRBD1; DNA: TGTGCCAGCGGACAGGACAGAACTTTTGGACACTATGGCTACACCTTC; CDR3: CASGQDRTFGHYGYTF
J: TRBJ2-3; V: TRBV7-2; size: .; D: .; DNA: TGTGCCAGCAGCTTAAACTCCCCTAGCACAGATACGCAGTATTTT; CDR3: CASSLNSPSTDTQYF
J: TRBJ1-2; V: TRBV7-2; size: .; D: .; DNA: TGTGCCAGCAGCTTGTTCGGAGCTAACTATGGCTACACCTTC; CDR3: CASSLFGANYGYTF